Sequencing of this T cell receptor (beta chain) was carried out in a study of OX40 agonist ivuxolimab in advanced cancers. There are 14 residues in the CDR3. The junction had 3 bases not matched to a gene; V was cut back by 6 bases and J by 1 base. CDR1 LNHDA and CDR2 SQIVND come from the germline V gene (reference sequence). General study points: CD8+ T cells (on average) carried more expanded clones than CD4+ T cells. Low normalized T-cell clonal expansion also characterized some of the nonresponders.

The data were produced by immunoSEQ multiplex PCR, yet TCRdb's version contains in-frame clones alone and is incomplete. The sample includes over 30,000 clones, about four fifths seen only once; the top ten take roughly 18%. About this clone: Its target is unknown.

This clonotype originated in an adult with an advanced solid tumor such as melanoma, head and neck, liver or kidney cancer. The rearrangement links TRBV19 to TRBJ1-1, with 9 bases identical to TRBD1. Material: CD4+ or CD8+ T cells sorted from blood, obtained in a trial of the OX40 agonist ivuxolimab. CDR3 coding DNA: TGTGCCAGTAGGAGACAGGGGGGGAACACTGAAGCTTTCTTT. This gives the protein CASRRQGGNTEAFF.